One and the same sample provided the 10 T cell receptor beta chains below, sequenced in a study of glioma-infiltrating T cells. Using RNA template, CDR3s of TCR alpha and beta were amplified with iRepertoire arm-PCR. TCRdb reprocessed the multiplex PCR reads with MiXCR, giving one entry per CDR3 protein. The profile shows more than 300,000 distinct CDR3 sequences, about two fifths of them singletons. Sample: glioma tissue, nonneoplastic brain tissue, or PBMCs (not recorded which). The receptors originated from a human donor with low-grade glioma or glioblastoma, undergoing nonglioma brain surgery, or in good health (not recorded which).

V and J are TRBV29-1 and TRBJ1-5, with D uncertain. This CDR3 has 14 amino acids. Germline V gene data show CDR1 as SQVTM and CDR2 as ANQGSEA. V was cut by 4 bases and J by 6 bases, with 16 bases left in between. In DNA form, the CDR3 reads TGCAGCGTTGCCCCCGGAGGATCGGCTCAGCCCCAGCATTTT. Translated: CSVAPGGSAQPQHF.

Many counts were recorded for this clonotype. The chain has TRBV7-2 and TRBJ2-3; D not resolved. Germline V CDR1 and CDR2: SGHTA, FQGNSA. The CDR3 sequence is 14 residues long. Trimming took off 0 bases at V and 2 bases at J, with 6 bases between the two ends. The CDR3 sequence: CASSLADPTDTQYF. In DNA form, the CDR3 reads TGTGCCAGCAGCTTAGCGGACCCCACAGATACGCAGTATTTT.

With regard to this clonotype: With a much larger clone just one base away, this may be a read error. The chain joins TRBV6-1 to TRBJ2-1; D might be TRBD2 (6 bases). The V gene lost 8 bases and the J gene lost 0 bases, with 11 bases spanning the gap. Germline CDR1 and CDR2: MNHNS and SASEGT. This CDR3 comprises 14 residues. The CDR3 loop reads CASFIGSSYNEQFF. CDR3 coding DNA: TGTGCCAGCTTTATCGGGAGCTCCTACAATGAGCAGTTCTTC.

Comments on this clonotype: A much larger clone is a single base away; this may be a read error. The chain uses TRBV15 and TRBJ2-7; D is unclear. With 1 base removed from V and 3 bases from J, the gap between germline ends came to 19 bases. Germline lookup yields CDR1 LNHNV and CDR2 YYDKDF (reference sequence). This CDR3 is 17 amino acids long. The CDR3 region is CATSRGQVISSYYEQYF. The CDR3 DNA reads as TGTGCCACCAGCAGAGGCCAGGTGATCTCTTCATACTACGAGCAGTACTTC.

The chain uses TRBV6-1 and TRBJ2-3; possible D gene TRBD2, 6 bases. This CDR3 region has 14 residues. V lost 6 bases to trimming and J lost 7 bases, with 17 bases between them. Germline V gene lookup returns CDR1 MNHNS and CDR2 SASEGT. CDR3 sequence (DNA): TGTGCCAGCAGCTTCGGGACTGACGGTAATACGCAGTATTTT. It is translated as CASSFGTDGNTQYF.

The V call is TRBV7-9, the J call TRBJ1-2; a weak D match, TRBD1 (6 bases). The germline gives CDR1 SEHNR, CDR2 FQNEAQ (reference sequence). The CDR3 spans 15 residues. Trimming took 5 bases from V and 8 from J, leaving 21 bases between them. Here the CDR3 DNA reads TGTGCCAGCAGCCCACGCGGGGGGCAGTGGGGCGGCTACACCTTC. Its protein product is CASSPRGGQWGGYTF.

There are many counts of this clonotype. The chain joins TRBV28 to TRBJ2-7, with D perhaps matching TRBD1 (6 bases). CDR1 and CDR2 (germline): MDHEN, SYDVKM. The CDR3 runs 17 residues. Trimming took off 2 bases at V and 6 bases at J, with 23 bases between the two ends. The CDR3 DNA sequence: TGTGCCAGCAGTTTAGGCCACAGGGCGAGGCGTGCGGTCGAGCAGTACTTC. Encoded protein: CASSLGHRARRAVEQYF. Full variable domain (rest looked up from reference TRBV28 and TRBJ2-7): DVKVTQSSRYLVKRTGEKVFLECVQDMDHENMFWYRQDPGLGLRLIYFSYDVKMKEKGDIPEGYSVSREKKERFSLILESASTNQTSMYLCASSLGHRARRAVEQYFGPGTRLTVT.

The V gene is TRBV10-3, the J gene TRBJ1-1, with 11 nucleotides matching TRBD1. This CDR3 is 14 amino acids long. The V and J ends lost 6 bases and 4 bases, in that order; junction bases with no gene match: 4. The germline gives CDR1 ENHRY, CDR2 SYGVKD. DNA for the CDR3: TGTGCCATCAGAGGGACAGGGGGGAGCACTGAAGCTTTCTTT. It codes for CAIRGTGGSTEAFF.

To note about this clonotype: Given a much more abundant clone one base away, this may be a read error. The rearrangement links TRBV7-2 to TRBJ2-5, with unresolved D. Germline V lookup: CDR1 SGHTA, CDR2 FQGNSA. This CDR3 is 16 amino acids long. With 0 bases removed from V and 1 base from J, the gap between germline ends came to 12 bases. The CDR3 DNA follows: TGTGCCAGCAGCTTAGCGCTCCCGCTAACCCAAGAGACCCAGTACTTC. It specifies CASSLALPLTQETQYF.

V usage is TRBV20-1 and J usage is TRBJ2-7; D is possibly TRBD1 (6 bases). V gave up 3 bases and J gave up 3 bases, with 30 bases separating them. CDR3 length: 19 residues. Germline CDR1 is DFQATT and CDR2 is SNEGSKA (reference sequence). CDR3 coding DNA: TGCAGTGCTAGTTTACAGGGCCCGACCCCCGTGTTTATGAACTACGAGCAGTACTTC. It encodes CSASLQGPTPVFMNYEQYF.